This T cell receptor (beta chain) was observed in a study of blood T cell repertoires in COVID-19 (dated by TCRdb to 2020 to 2021). As for the study more broadly: The collaborator samples originated in the United States, Italy and Spain and spanned the acute and convalescent phases of COVID-19. The material from the prospective study consisted of cDNA or gDNA derived from T cells, B-cell-depleted T cells, or PBMCs. A de-identified subject ID, COVID-19 status, age in years and sex were almost always included in the sample metadata. HLA class I and class II types, where available, came from metadata supplied by the sample provider rather than from assay-based typing. Subjects who had been exposed to COVID-19, were actively infected with it, or had recovered from it provided the deeply sampled blood TCRbeta repertoires that made up the dataset. The repertoires were released in a freely available public database meant as a resource for research on the immune response to SARS-CoV-2. Samples were obtained from the ongoing ImmuneRACE study (first 160 participants) and from 1,200 or so subjects provided by 6 global collaborators.

In the prospective study, participants were roughly 18 to 95 years old, resided in under 30 geographic areas of the United States, and were enrolled through a virtual design. Cohort assignment in the prospective study relied on participant-reported clinical history from a screening survey and a study questionnaire. Recovered participants in ImmuneRACE Cohort 3 were defined by two consecutive negative NP/OP PCR tests, clearance by a healthcare professional, or resolution of symptoms. Each participant in the prospective study had whole blood, serum and a nasopharyngeal or oropharyngeal swab collected by mobile phlebotomists. Participants in the prospective study had the option to provide additional blood draws and questionnaires over a roughly 2-month period. Before DNA extraction, blood samples from the prospective study were shipped at room temperature or frozen. What the study reported, not specific to this receptor: Clinical and demographic metadata were provided uncurated, with the amount varying by source and participant.

TCRbeta CDR3 regions were amplified from genomic DNA using the immunoSEQ Assay, a bias-controlled multiplex PCR. Under the source paper's analysis protocol: The number of nucleated cells in each sample was estimated by amplification of reference gene primers within the assay. Sequence reads were collapsed and filtered to measure the absolute abundance of every unique TCRbeta CDR3 rearrangement. Productive Simpson clonality was computed per sample as the square root of Simpson's diversity index over productive rearrangements. As stored in TCRdb, this immuneACCESS dataset retains in-frame rearrangements with V and J assigned. A fraction of the clones does not appear; measured against another copy, unresolved V genes explain less than half of the discrepancy, and the remainder lacks a known reason. That table is the source of V, J and clone size, and D and trimming were worked out from the DNA. The table for this sample lists around 380,000 clones; about 87% of them were counted only once. 1% to 1.5% of the sample comes from the top ten.

As regards this clone: No cognate antigen has been identified for it. One base away there is no much larger clone; base qualities are not given.

Via the germline V gene (reference sequence), CDR1 is LGHDT and CDR2 YNNKEL. Here V drops 4 bases and J drops 5 bases, and the junction holds 9 bases not matched to any gene. Reading from cysteine to phenylalanine, the CDR3 counts 15 amino acids. This entry keeps only the CDR3 DNA: 45 bases, framed from base 1. This receptor was taken from a man aged 25-40 years who had recovered from COVID-19. Material for sequencing was PBMCs or T cells enriched from blood (not recorded which). The chain uses TRBV3-1 (or the pseudogene TRBV3-2) and TRBJ2-5, with 8 junctional bases fitting TRBD2. The CDR3 has the sequence CASSPSGGPGETQYF. The nucleotide sequence is given as TGTGCCAGCAGCCCCAGCGGGGGTCCCGGGGAGACCCAGTACTTC.